The next 20 T cell receptor beta chains were all read from a single sample in a study of cytomegalovirus exposure and HLA in healthy donors. The PCR contained 60 Vbeta and 13 Jbeta primers. The protocol was immunoSEQ multiplex PCR, while the TCRdb copy is restricted to in-frame clones and leaves out a portion. The sample has roughly 150,000 clones; 76% are singletons. Sequenced sample: PBMCs. Source of these receptors: a male donor in good health and CMV-seronegative.

V is TRBV28 and J is TRBJ2-3; the D gene is possibly TRBD1 (6 bases). V was clipped by 5 bases and J by 6 bases, with 12 bases between them. Germline CDR1 reads MDHEN; CDR2 reads SYDVKM. This CDR3 contains 13 residues. CDR3 nucleotide sequence: TGTGCCAGCAGTGGCAGGGGAACCGATACGCAGTATTTT. It translates to CASSGRGTDTQYF.

V gene TRBV30 combines with J gene TRBJ2-3; D might be TRBD2 (6 bases). V gave up 1 base and J gave up 2 bases, with 7 bases separating them. Germline CDR1 and CDR2: GTSNPN and SVGIG (reference sequence). The CDR3 runs to 13 residues. For the CDR3, the DNA is TGTGCCTGGAGTGGGGGGGACACAGATACGCAGTATTTT. Encoded protein: CAWSGGDTDTQYF.

The chain employs TRBV18 and TRBJ2-3, with 9 bases aligning to TRBD2. Germline V gene data show CDR1 as KGHSH and CDR2 as LQKENI. The CDR3 totals 19 residues. V gave up 0 bases and J gave up 4 bases; unmatched junction bases: 14. CDR3 region: CASSPPNVIAGAAADTQYF. DNA of the CDR3: TGTGCCAGCTCACCACCTAACGTGATAGCGGGAGCAGCGGCAGATACGCAGTATTTT. Combining the CDR3 with reference TRBV18 and TRBJ2-3 gives the whole variable domain NAGVMQNPRHLVRRRGQEARLRCSPMKGHSHVYWYRQLPEEGLKFMVYLQKENIIDESGMPKERFSAEFPKEGPSILRIQQVVRGDSAAYFCASSPPNVIAGAAADTQYFGPGTRLTVL.

The chain recombines TRBV30 with TRBJ1-6, with TRBD1 as a possible D gene (5 bases). V shed 3 bases and J shed 4 bases, with 13 bases lying between them. The CDR3 is 15 amino acids. Germline-derived CDR1 and CDR2 are GTSNPN and SVGIG (reference sequence). This CDR3 is CAWSIGREYNSPLHF. In DNA form, the CDR3 reads TGTGCCTGGAGCATCGGCAGGGAATATAATTCACCCCTCCACTTT.

The chain uses TRBV7-2 and TRBJ2-1; D is perhaps TRBD1 (6 bases). Germline CDR1 and CDR2: SGHTA and FQGNSA. The CDR3 has 17 residues. V was cut by 4 bases and J by 7 bases, with 23 bases left in between. CDR3 residues: CASSSRGPEVLRNEQFF. The CDR3 DNA is TGTGCCAGCAGCTCCAGGGGCCCAGAGGTCTTACGGAATGAGCAGTTCTTC.

This chain joins TRBV15 and TRBJ2-1; a weak D match, TRBD2 (6 bases). CDR1 LNHNV and CDR2 YYDKDF come from the germline V gene (reference sequence). V was pared by 5 bases and J by 2 bases, with 13 bases between. The CDR3 extends over 15 amino acids. The CDR3 region has the DNA TGTGCCACCAGCCGCGGGGAGGCGACCTACAATGAGCAGTTCTTC. Protein: CATSRGEATYNEQFF.

The chain combines TRBV5-1 with TRBJ2-7; 9 bases are shared with TRBD2. The germline V gene has CDR1 SGHRS and CDR2 YFSETQ. CDR3 length: 15 residues. The V segment lost 8 bases and the J segment 3 bases; nucleotides outside the gene matches: 12. The CDR3: CASKKLAGRLYEQYF. The CDR3 DNA is TGCGCCAGTAAAAAACTAGCGGGCAGACTCTACGAGCAGTACTTC.

This chain joins TRBV2 and TRBJ1-3; D remains ambiguous. In germline, CDR1 is SNHLY, CDR2 FYNNEI. Deletions cut 7 bases from V and 0 bases from J, with 13 bases between. This CDR3 spans 15 amino acids. The CDR3 nucleotides are TGTGCCAGCATGGAGGGCCCGAGCTCTGGAAACACCATATATTTT. Residues: CASMEGPSSGNTIYF. Combining the CDR3 with reference TRBV2 and TRBJ1-3 gives the whole variable domain EPEVTQTPSHQVTQMGQEVILRCVPISNHLYFYWYRQILGQKVEFLVSFYNNEISEKSEIFDDQFSVERPDGSNFTLKIRSTKLEDSAMYFCASMEGPSSGNTIYFGEGSWLTVV.

The chain joins TRBV28 to TRBJ1-2; D may be TRBD1 (5 bases). The CDR3 totals 13 residues. Trimming took off 1 base at V and 6 bases at J, with 9 bases between the two ends. Germline V gene data show CDR1 as MDHEN and CDR2 as SYDVKM. Here the CDR3 DNA reads TGTGCCAGCAGTTTATTAGGGGTGGATGGCTACACCTTC. It translates to CASSLLGVDGYTF.

CDR3 region: CASRGQGAETEAFF. Here the CDR3 DNA reads TGCGCCAGCAGGGGACAGGGGGCGGAAACTGAAGCTTTCTTT. The chain has TRBV5-1 and TRBJ1-1, with TRBD1 matching over 12 bases. This CDR3 spans 14 amino acids. Germline V gene lookup returns CDR1 SGHRS and CDR2 YFSETQ. Trimming cost V 5 bases and J 5 bases; bases outside gene matches: 4.

Here the CDR3 reads CASSFYRDSSYEQYF. Written as DNA, the CDR3 is TGTGCCAGCAGTTTCTACCGGGACAGCTCCTACGAGCAGTACTTC. This chain links TRBV6-1 with TRBJ2-7; 7 nucleotides agree with TRBD1. This CDR3 region has 15 residues. Germline lookup yields CDR1 MNHNS and CDR2 SASEGT. Losses at the gene ends were 5 bases for V and 0 bases for J; bases not matched to a gene: 7.

This clone has just one count. The V call is TRBV18, the J call TRBJ2-5; no clear D gene. The CDR3 is 13 amino acids. V lost 3 bases and J 0 bases, leaving 5 bases between the germline ends. In germline, CDR1 is KGHSH, CDR2 LQKENI. The CDR3 DNA reads TGTGCCAGCTCACCGGCGGACCAAGAGACCCAGTACTTC. It translates to CASSPADQETQYF.

The rearrangement uses TRBV7-9 and TRBJ2-7; 13 positions agree with TRBD2. The CDR3 covers 16 residues. From germline, CDR1 is SEHNR and CDR2 FQNEAQ (reference sequence). Trimming removed 4 bases from V and 0 bases from J; junction bases left unmatched: 3. CDR3 sequence reads: CASSSGLAGDSYEQYF. The DNA for the CDR3 is TGTGCCAGCAGCTCCGGACTAGCGGGAGACTCCTACGAGCAGTACTTC.

The chain uses TRBV18 and TRBJ1-4; 7 positions match TRBD1. With 3 bases clipped from V and 0 bases from J, the junction kept 7 bases outside the gene matches. The CDR3 is made up of 17 amino acids. Germline CDR1 reads KGHSH; CDR2 reads LQKENI. The CDR3 region has the DNA TGTGCCAGCTCACCTCCGGGACAGTGGTCAACTAATGAAAAACTGTTTTTT. Translated: CASSPPGQWSTNEKLFF. The variable domain in full, completed from reference TRBV18 and TRBJ1-4, reads NAGVMQNPRHLVRRRGQEARLRCSPMKGHSHVYWYRQLPEEGLKFMVYLQKENIIDESGMPKERFSAEFPKEGPSILRIQQVVRGDSAAYFCASSPPGQWSTNEKLFFGSGTQLSVL.

The V gene is TRBV28, the J gene TRBJ1-2, with 9 positions matching TRBD1. Germline trimming cut 5 bases from V and 7 bases from J; bases unmatched to any gene: 5. CDR3 length: 13 amino acids. CDR1 and CDR2 from the germline V gene are MDHEN and SYDVKM. The CDR3 bases are TGTGCCAGCAGTCGGGACAGGGCTGGTGGCTACACCTTC. It codes for CASSRDRAGGYTF.

The chain links TRBV2 to TRBJ1-1; D unresolved. Trimming removed 3 bases from V and 11 bases from J, with 16 bases in between. This CDR3 is 13 amino acids long. CDR1 and CDR2 from the germline V gene are SNHLY and FYNNEI. CDR3 sequence (DNA): TGTGCCAGCAGTGATTCGGTACCCGCCAAGGCTTTCTTT. The encoded protein is CASSDSVPAKAFF.

This clone was recorded a few times. This chain uses TRBV9 with TRBJ1-4; D perhaps matches TRBD1 (5 bases). Germline CDR1 reads SGDLS; CDR2 reads YYNGEE. The V gene lost 4 bases and the J gene lost 0 bases, with 7 bases spanning the gap. This CDR3 has 14 amino acids. Here the CDR3 reads CASSRGTTNEKLFF. Here the CDR3 DNA reads TGTGCCAGCAGCAGGGGAACAACTAATGAAAAACTGTTTTTT.

This clone was found once. The CDR3 is CASSPSAGSQPQHF. As DNA, the CDR3 is TGTGCCAGCTCACCTTCTGCGGGGTCTCAGCCCCAGCATTTT. V gene TRBV18 combines with J gene TRBJ1-5; D is ambiguous. V lost 3 bases to trimming and J lost 6 bases, with 12 bases between them. Germline lookup yields CDR1 KGHSH and CDR2 LQKENI. The CDR3 spans 14 residues.

The chain joins TRBV9 to TRBJ2-2; D is possibly TRBD2 (5 bases). The CDR3 is 15 residues long. Trimming removed 4 bases from V and 6 bases from J, with 16 bases in between. CDR1 is SGDLS and CDR2 is YYNGEE in the germline V gene. The CDR3 DNA reads as TGTGCCAGCAGCCCCTATAACGTCGGGGCCGGGGAGCTGTTTTTT. Translating it yields CASSPYNVGAGELFF.

This chain joins TRBV21-1 and TRBJ1-3; TRBD1 is the table's D call, not checked against the DNA. TRBV21-1 is described as a pseudogene. There are 13 residues in the CDR3. CDR3 sequence (DNA): TGTGCCAGCAGCCAAAGGGGGGGAAACACCATATATTTT. This codes for CASSQRGGNTIYF.